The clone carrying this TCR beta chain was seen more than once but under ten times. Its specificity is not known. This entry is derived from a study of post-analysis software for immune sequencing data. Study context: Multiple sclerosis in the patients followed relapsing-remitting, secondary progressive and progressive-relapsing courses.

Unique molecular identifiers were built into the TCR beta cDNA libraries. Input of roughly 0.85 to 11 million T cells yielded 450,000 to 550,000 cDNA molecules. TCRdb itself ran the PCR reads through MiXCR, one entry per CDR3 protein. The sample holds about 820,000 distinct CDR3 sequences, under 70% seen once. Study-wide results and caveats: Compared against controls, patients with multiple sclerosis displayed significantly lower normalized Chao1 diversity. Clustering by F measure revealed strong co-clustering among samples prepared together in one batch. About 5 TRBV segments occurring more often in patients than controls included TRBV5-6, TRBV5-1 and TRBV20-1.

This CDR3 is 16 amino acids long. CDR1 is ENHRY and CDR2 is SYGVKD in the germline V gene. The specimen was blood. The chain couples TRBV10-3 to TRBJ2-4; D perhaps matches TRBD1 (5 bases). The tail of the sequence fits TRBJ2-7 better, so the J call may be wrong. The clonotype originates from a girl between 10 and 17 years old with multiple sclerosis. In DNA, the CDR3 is TGTGCCATCAGTGGCTTTTCAGGGTCCATCCGGAGCGAGCAGTACTTC. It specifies CAISGFSGSIRSEQYF.